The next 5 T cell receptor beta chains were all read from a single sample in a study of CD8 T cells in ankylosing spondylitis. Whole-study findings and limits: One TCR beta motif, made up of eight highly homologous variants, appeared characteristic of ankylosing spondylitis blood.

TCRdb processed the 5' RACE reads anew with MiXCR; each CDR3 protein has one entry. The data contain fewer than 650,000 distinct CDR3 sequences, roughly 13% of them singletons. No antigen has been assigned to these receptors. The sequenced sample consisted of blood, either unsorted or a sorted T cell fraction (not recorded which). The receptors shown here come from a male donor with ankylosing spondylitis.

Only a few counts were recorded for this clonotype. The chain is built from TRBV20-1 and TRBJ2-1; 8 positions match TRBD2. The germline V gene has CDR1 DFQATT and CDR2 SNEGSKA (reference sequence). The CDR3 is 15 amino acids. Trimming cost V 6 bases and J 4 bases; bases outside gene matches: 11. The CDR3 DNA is TGCAGTGCCCCAGGACTAGCTGATGCGTACAATGAGCAGTTCTTC. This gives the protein CSAPGLADAYNEQFF.

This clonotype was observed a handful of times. CDR3 nucleotide sequence: TGTGCCAGCAGGAGGTCCAACAATGAGCAGTTCTTC. It yields the protein CASRRSNNEQFF. This sequence joins TRBV6-2 or TRBV6-3 and TRBJ2-1, with D unclear. There are 12 residues in the CDR3. In germline, CDR1 is MNHEY, CDR2 SVGEGT. V lost 6 bases, J lost 5 bases, and 8 bases lay in between.

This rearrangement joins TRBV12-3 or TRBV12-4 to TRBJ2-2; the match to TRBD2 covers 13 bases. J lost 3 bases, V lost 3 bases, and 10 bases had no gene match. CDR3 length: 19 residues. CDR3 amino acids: CASSLVGYGLAGDTGELFF. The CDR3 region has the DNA TGTGCCAGCAGTTTGGTAGGGTACGGACTAGCGGGAGACACCGGGGAGCTGTTTTTT.

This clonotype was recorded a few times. The CDR3 DNA sequence: TGCGCCAGCAGCTCGGACAGGTATGAGGAAAAACTGTTTTTT. Its translation: CASSSDRYEEKLFF. The chain recombines TRBV5-1 with TRBJ1-4, with 7 bases that match TRBD1. With 3 bases clipped from V and 8 bases from J, the junction kept 7 bases outside the gene matches. The germline gives CDR1 SGHRS, CDR2 YFSETQ. This CDR3 has 14 amino acids. The variable domain in full, completed from reference TRBV5-1 and TRBJ1-4, reads KAGVTQTPRYLIKTRGQQVTLSCSPISGHRSVSWYQQTPGQGLQFLFEYFSETQRNKGNFPGRFSGRQFSNSRSEMNVSTLELGDSALYLCASSSDRYEEKLFFGSGTQLSVL.

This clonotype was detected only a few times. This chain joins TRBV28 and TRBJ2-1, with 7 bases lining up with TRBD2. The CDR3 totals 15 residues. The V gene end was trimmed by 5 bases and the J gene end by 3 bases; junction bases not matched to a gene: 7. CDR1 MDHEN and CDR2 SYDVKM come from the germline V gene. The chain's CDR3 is CASSPAGEVYNEQFF. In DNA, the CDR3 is TGTGCCAGCAGTCCCGCGGGAGAGGTCTACAATGAGCAGTTCTTC.